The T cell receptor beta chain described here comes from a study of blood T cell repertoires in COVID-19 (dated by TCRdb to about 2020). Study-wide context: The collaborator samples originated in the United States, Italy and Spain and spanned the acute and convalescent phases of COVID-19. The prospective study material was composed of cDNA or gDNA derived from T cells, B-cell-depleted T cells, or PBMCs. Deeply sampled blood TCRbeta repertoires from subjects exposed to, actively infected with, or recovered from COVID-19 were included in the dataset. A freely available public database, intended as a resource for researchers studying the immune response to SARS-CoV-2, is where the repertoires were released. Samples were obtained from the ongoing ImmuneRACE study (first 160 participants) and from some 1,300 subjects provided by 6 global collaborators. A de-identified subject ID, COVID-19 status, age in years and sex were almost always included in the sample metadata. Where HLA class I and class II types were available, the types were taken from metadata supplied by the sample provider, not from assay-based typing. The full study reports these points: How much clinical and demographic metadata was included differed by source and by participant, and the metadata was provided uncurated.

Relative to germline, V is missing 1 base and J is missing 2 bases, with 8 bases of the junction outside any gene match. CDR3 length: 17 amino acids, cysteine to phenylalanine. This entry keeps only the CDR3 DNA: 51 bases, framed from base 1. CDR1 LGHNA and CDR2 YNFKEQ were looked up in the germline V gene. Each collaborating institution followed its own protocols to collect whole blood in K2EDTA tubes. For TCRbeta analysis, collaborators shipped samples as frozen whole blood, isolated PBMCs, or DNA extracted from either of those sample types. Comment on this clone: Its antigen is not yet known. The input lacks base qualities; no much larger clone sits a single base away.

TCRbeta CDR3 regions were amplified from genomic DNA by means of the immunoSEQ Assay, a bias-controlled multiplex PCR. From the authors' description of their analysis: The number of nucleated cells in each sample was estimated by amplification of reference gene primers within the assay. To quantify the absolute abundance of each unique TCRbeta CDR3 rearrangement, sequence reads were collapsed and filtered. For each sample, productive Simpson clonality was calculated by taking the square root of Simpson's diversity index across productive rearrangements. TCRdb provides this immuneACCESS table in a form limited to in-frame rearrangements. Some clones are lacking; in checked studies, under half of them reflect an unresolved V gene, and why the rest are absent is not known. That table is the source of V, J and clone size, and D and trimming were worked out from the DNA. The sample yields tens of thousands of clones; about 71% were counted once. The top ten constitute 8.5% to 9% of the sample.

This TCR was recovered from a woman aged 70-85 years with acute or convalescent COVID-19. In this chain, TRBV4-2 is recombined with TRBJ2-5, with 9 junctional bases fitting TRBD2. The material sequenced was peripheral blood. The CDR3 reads CASSQGESGGRQETQYF. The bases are TGTGCCAGCAGCCAAGGGGAAAGCGGGGGGCGTCAAGAGACCCAGTACTTC.